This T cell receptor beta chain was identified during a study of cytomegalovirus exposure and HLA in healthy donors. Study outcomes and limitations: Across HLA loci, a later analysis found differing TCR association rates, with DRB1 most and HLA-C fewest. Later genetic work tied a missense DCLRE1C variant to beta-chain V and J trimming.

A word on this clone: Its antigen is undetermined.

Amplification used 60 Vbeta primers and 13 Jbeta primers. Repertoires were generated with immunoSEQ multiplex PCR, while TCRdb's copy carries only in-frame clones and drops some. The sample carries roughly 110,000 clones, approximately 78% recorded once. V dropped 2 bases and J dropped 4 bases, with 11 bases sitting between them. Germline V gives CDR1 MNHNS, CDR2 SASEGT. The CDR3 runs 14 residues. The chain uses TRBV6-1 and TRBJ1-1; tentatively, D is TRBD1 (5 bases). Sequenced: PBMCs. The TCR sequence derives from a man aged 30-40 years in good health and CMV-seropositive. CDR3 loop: CASSEQGWGTEAFF. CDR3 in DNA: TGTGCCAGCAGTGAACAGGGATGGGGCACTGAAGCTTTCTTT.